The T cell receptor (beta chain) described here comes from a study of read filtering for tumor transcriptome and immune sequencing. Overall study: Among patients, roughly 17 were male and around 13 female, aged roughly 45 to 80 (mean about 69). Revised staging placed fewer than ten patients in R-ISS I, 15 to 20 in II, more than five in III.

Germline V gives CDR1 SGHTA, CDR2 FQGNSA. Trimming pared 2 bases from V and 0 bases from J, leaving 7 bases between. The CDR3 is 15 amino acids. This clonotype has a count of ten or more. Its specificity is not known. At the time of active disease, bone marrow was collected from every patient. The study's findings and limits: IR-seq and RNA-seq agreed better without single-read clonotypes.

The library was built from 400 to 500 ng RNA with molecular barcoded adaptors for alpha/delta and beta/gamma chains. MiXCR was run by TCRdb on the reads, yielding one entry per CDR3 protein. Of about 93,000 distinct CDR3 sequences listed, 20% to 25% were seen once; the top ten hold roughly 10%. Specimen: a population of CD138-negative cells sorted from bone marrow. The receptor was isolated from a donor aged 40 or over with multiple myeloma. The chain joins TRBV7-2 to TRBJ2-2; tentative D call: TRBD1 (5 bases). CDR3 in DNA: TGTGCCAGCAGCTTATCAGGGACGAACACCGGGGAGCTGTTTTTT. It codes for CASSLSGTNTGELFF.